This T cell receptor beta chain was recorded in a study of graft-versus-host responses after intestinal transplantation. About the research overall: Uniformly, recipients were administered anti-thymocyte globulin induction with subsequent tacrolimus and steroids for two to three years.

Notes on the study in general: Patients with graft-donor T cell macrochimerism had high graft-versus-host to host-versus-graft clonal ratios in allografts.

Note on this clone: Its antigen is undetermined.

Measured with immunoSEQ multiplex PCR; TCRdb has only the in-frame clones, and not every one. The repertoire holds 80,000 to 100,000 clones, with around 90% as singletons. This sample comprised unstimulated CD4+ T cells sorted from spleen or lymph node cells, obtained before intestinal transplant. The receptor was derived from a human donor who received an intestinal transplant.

The CDR3 here is CASSLTDTMAGYTF. The CDR3 DNA reads as TGTGCCAGCAGCCTGACGGATACTATGGCGGGCTACACCTTC. This chain uses TRBV6-6 with TRBJ1-2; D uncertain. The CDR3 spans 14 residues. Trimming took 6 bases from V and 8 from J, leaving 19 bases between them. In germline, CDR1 is MNHNY, CDR2 SVGAGI (reference sequence).